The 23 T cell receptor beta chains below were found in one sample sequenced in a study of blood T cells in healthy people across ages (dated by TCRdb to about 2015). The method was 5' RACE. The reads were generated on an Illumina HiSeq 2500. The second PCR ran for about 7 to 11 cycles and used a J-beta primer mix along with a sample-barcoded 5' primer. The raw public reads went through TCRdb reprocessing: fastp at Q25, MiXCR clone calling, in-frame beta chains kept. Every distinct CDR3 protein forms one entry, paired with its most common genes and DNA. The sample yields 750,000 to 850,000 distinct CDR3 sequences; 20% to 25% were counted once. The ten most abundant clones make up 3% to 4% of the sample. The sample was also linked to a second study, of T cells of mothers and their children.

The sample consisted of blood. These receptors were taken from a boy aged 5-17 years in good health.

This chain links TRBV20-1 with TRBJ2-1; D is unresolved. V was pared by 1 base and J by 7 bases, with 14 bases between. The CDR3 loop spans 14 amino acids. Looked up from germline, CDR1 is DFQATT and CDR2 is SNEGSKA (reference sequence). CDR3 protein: CSARAYASPNEQFF. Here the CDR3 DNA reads TGCAGTGCTAGAGCTTATGCAAGTCCTAATGAGCAGTTCTTC.

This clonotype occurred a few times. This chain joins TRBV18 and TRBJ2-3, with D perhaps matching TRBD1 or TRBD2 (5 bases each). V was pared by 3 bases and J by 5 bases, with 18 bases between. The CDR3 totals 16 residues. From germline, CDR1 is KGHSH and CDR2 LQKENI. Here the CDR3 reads CASSPGQGEVQDTQYF. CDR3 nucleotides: TGTGCCAGCTCACCTGGGCAGGGAGAGGTTCAAGATACGCAGTATTTT.

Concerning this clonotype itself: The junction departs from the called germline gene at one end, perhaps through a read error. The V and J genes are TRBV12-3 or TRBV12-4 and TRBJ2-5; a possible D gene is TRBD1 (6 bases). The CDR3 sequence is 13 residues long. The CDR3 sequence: CASGRGPGETQYF. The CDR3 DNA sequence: TGCGCCAGCGGCAGGGGTCCGGGGGAGACCCAGTACTTC.

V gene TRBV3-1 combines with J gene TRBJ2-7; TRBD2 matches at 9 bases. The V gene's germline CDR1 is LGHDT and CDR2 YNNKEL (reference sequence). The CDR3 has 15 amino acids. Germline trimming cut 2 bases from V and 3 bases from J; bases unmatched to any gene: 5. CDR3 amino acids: CASSQRSGGFYEQYF. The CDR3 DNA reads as TGTGCCAGCAGCCAACGAAGCGGGGGGTTCTACGAGCAGTACTTC.

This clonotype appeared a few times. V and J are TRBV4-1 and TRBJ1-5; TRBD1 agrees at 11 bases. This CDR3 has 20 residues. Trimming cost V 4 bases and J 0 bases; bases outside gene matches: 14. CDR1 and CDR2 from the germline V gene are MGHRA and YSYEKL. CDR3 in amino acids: CASSRNLGDRGKYSNQPQHF. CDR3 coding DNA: TGCGCCAGCAGCCGCAACCTTGGGGACAGGGGGAAATATAGCAATCAGCCCCAGCATTTT.

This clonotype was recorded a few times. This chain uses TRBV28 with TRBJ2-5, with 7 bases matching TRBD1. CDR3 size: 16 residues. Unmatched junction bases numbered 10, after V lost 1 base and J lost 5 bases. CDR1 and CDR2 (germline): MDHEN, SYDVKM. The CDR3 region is CASSLFFQTGNETQYF. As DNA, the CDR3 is TGTGCCAGCAGTTTATTTTTCCAGACAGGGAACGAGACCCAGTACTTC.

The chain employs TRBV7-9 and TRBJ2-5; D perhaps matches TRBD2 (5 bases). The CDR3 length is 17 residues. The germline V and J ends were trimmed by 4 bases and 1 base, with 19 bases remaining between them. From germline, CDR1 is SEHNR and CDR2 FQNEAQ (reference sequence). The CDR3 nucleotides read TGTGCCAGCAGCTCTTCTTTAGTGGGAGAGTCCCAAGAGACCCAGTACTTC. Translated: CASSSSLVGESQETQYF.

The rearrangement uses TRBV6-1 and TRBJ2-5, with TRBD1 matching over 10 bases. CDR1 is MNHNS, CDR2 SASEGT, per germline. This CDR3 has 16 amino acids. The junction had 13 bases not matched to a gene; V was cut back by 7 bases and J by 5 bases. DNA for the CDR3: TGTGCCAGCACCTGGGATAGACAGGGGGCCTGGGAGACCCAGTACTTC. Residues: CASTWDRQGAWETQYF.

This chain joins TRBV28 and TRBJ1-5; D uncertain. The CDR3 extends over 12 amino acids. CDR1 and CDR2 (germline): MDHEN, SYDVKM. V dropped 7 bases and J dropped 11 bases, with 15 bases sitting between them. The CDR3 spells CASKLLASAQHF. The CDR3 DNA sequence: TGTGCCAGCAAGCTCTTGGCATCGGCCCAGCATTTT.

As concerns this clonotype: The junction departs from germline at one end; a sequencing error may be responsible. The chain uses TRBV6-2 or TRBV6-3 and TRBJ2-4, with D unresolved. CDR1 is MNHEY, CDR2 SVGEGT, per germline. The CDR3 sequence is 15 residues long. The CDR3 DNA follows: TGTGCCAGCAGTTACGAGAGACGTTCCAAAGACATTCAGTACTTC. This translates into CASSYERRSKDIQYF.

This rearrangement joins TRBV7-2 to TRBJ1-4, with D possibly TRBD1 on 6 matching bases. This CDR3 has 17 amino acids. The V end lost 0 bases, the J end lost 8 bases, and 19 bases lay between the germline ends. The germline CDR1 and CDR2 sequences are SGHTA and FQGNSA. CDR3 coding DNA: TGTGCCAGCAGCTTAGCGGGGTTGGGGGGGCGCGGAGAAAAACTGTTTTTT. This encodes CASSLAGLGGRGEKLFF.

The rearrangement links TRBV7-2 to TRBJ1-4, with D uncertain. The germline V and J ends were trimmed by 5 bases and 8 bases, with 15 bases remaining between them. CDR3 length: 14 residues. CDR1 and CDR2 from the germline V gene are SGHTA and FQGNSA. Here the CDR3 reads CASSQRGGREKLFF. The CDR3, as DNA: TGTGCCAGCAGCCAACGGGGAGGCCGAGAAAAACTGTTTTTT.

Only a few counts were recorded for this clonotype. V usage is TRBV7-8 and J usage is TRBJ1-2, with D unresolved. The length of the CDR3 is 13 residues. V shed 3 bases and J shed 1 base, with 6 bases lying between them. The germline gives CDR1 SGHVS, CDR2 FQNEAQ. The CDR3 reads CASSFGSNYGYTF. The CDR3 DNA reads TGTGCCAGCAGCTTCGGCAGTAACTATGGCTACACCTTC. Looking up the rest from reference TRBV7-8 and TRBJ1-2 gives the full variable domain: GAGVSQSPRYKVAKRGQDVALRCDPISGHVSLFWYQQALGQGPEFLTYFQNEAQLDKSGLPSDRFFAERPEGSVSTLKIQRTQQEDSAVYLCASSFGSNYGYTFGSGTRLTVV.

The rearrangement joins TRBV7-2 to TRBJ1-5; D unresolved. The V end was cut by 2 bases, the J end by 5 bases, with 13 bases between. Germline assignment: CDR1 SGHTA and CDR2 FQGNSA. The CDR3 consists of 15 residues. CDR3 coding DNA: TGTGCCAGCAGCTTACTGGCAGGACCCTATCAGCCCCAGCATTTT. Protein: CASSLLAGPYQPQHF.

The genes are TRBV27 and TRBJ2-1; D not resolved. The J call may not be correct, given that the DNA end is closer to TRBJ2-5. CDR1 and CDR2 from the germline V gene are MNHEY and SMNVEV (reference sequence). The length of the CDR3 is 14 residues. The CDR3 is CASSPPGLRETQYF. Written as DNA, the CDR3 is TGTGCCAGCAGCCCGCCGGGCCTCCGGGAGACCCAGTACTTC.

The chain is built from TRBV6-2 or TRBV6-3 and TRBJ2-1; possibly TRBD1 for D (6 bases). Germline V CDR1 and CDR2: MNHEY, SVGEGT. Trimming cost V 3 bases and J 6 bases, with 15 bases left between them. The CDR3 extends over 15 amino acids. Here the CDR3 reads CASSYIANRANEQFF. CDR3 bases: TGTGCCAGCAGTTATATCGCGAACAGGGCCAATGAGCAGTTCTTC.

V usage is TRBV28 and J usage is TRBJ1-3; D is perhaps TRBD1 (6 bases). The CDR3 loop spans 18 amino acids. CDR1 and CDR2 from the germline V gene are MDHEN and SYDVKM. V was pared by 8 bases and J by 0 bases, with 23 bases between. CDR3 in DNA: TGTGCCAGCCAGCCATTTTGGCGGGCGGACAGCTCTGGAAACACCATATATTTT. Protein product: CASQPFWRADSSGNTIYF.

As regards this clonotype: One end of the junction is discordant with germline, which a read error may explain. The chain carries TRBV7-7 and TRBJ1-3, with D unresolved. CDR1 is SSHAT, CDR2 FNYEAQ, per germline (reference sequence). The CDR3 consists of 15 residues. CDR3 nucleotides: TGTGCTAGCAGCTTAGACTTGGGTGCCGGAAACACCATATATTTT. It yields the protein CASSLDLGAGNTIYF. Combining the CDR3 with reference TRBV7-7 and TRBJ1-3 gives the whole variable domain GAGVSQSPRYKVTKRGQDVTLRCDPISSHATLYWYQQALGQGPEFLTYFNYEAQPDKSGLPSDRFSAERPEGSISTLTIQRTEQRDSAMYRCASSLDLGAGNTIYFGEGSWLTVV.

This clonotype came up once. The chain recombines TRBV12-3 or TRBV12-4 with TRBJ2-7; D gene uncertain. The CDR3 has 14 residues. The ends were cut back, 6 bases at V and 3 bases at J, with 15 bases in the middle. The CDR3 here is CASSPASGDYEQYF. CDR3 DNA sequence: TGTGCCAGCAGCCCCGCTTCAGGAGACTACGAGCAGTACTTC.

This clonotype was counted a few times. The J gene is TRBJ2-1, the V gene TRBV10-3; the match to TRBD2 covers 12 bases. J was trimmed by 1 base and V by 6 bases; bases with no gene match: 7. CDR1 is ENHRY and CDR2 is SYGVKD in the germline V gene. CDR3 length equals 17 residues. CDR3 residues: CAIRGLAGGQSYNEQFF. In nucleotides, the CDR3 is TGTGCCATCAGAGGCCTAGCGGGAGGGCAGTCCTACAATGAGCAGTTCTTC.

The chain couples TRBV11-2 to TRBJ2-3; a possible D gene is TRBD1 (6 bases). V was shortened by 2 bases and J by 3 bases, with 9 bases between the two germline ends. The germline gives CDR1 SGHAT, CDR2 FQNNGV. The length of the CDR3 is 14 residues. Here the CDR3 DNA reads TGTGCCAGCAGCTTAAACAGGGCTACAGATACGCAGTATTTT. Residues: CASSLNRATDTQYF.

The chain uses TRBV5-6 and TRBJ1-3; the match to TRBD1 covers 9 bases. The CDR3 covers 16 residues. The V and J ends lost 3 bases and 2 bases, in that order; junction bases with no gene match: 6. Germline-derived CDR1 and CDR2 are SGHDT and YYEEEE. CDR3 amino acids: CASSSFGQGTGNTIYF. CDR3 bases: TGTGCCAGCAGCTCCTTCGGACAGGGGACTGGAAACACCATATATTTT.

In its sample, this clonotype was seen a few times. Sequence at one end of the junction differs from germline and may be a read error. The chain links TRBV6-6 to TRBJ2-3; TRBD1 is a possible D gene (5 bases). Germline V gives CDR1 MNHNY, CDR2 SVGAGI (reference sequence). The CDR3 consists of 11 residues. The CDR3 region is CASSDSGAIHF. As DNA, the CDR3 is TGTGCCAGCAGTGACAGTGGGGCAATCCATTTT.